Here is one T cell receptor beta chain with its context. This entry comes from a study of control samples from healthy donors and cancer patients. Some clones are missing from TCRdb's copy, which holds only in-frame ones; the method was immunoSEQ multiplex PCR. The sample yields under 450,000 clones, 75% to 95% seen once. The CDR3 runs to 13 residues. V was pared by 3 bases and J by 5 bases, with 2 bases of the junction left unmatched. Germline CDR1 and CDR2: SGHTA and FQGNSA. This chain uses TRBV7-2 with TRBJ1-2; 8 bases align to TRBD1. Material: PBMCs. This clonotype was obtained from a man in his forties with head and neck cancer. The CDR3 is CASSLGQEYGYTF. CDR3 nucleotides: TGTGCCAGCAGCTTGGGACAGGAATATGGCTACACCTTC.